This T cell receptor (beta chain) was profiled in a study of blood T cell repertoires in COVID-19 (dated by TCRdb to 2020 to 2021). As for the study more broadly: Samples covering the acute and convalescent phases of COVID-19 were provided by collaborators in the United States, Italy and Spain. The material from the prospective study consisted of cDNA or gDNA derived from T cells, B-cell-depleted T cells, or PBMCs. Subjects who had been exposed to COVID-19, were actively infected with it, or had recovered from it provided the deeply sampled blood TCRbeta repertoires that made up the dataset. The repertoires were released in a freely available public database meant as a resource for research on the immune response to SARS-CoV-2. Samples were obtained from the ongoing ImmuneRACE study (first 160 participants) and from roughly 1,300 subjects provided by 6 global collaborators. The sample metadata nearly always contained a de-identified subject ID, COVID-19 status, age in years and sex. HLA class I and class II types, where available, came from metadata supplied by the sample provider rather than from assay-based typing. The paper's findings and limits, for the study overall: How much clinical and demographic metadata was included differed by source and by participant, and the metadata was provided uncurated.

The immunoSEQ Assay, a bias-controlled multiplex PCR, was used to amplify TCRbeta CDR3 regions from genomic DNA. The study's processing was this. The number of nucleated cells in each sample was estimated by amplification of reference gene primers within the assay. Sequence reads were collapsed and filtered to measure the absolute abundance of every unique TCRbeta CDR3 rearrangement. For each sample, productive Simpson clonality was calculated by taking the square root of Simpson's diversity index across productive rearrangements. TCRdb mirrors the immuneACCESS table, restricted to in-frame sequences. Some clones are absent from its copies; in checked studies, under half trace to an unresolved V gene, and the reason for the others is unknown. The V and J calls and clone size are taken from that table; D and trimming were inferred from the DNA. The sample includes about 140,000 clones, with more than 70% observed a single time. The top ten clones comprise 8.2% of the sample.

V loses 5 bases of germline sequence and J loses 2 bases, and the interval between the two ends is 10 bases. The germline V gene supplies CDR1 KGHDR and CDR2 SFDVKD. Reading from cysteine to phenylalanine, the CDR3 counts 14 amino acids. The entry retains the CDR3 DNA only, 42 bases that are in frame from base 1. Collaborating institutions collected whole blood in K2EDTA tubes following their own protocols. For TCRbeta analysis, collaborators shipped samples as frozen whole blood, isolated PBMCs, or DNA extracted from either of those sample types. On this clone: What this receptor recognizes is not known. There are no base qualities to consult, and no much larger clone falls within one base.

This receptor chain uses TRBV24-1 and TRBJ2-3; the D segment cannot be called with confidence. This TCR was recovered from a woman aged 60 to 75 with acute or convalescent COVID-19. Sequencing used peripheral blood. The CDR3 in this case is CATSATGFTDTQYF. The nucleotide sequence is given as TGTGCCACCAGTGCTACCGGGTTCACAGATACGCAGTATTTT.